This T cell receptor (beta chain) was sequenced in a study of CD8 T cells in ankylosing spondylitis. The CDR3 loop spans 14 amino acids. The germline gives CDR1 PRHDT, CDR2 FYEKMQ (reference sequence). Trimming stripped 3 bases from V and 2 bases from J, with 10 bases between. Turning to this clonotype: Antigen specificity is unknown.

Each TCR beta library was made by quantitative 5'-RACE that incorporated molecular barcodes. TCRdb passed the 5' RACE reads through MiXCR, listing each CDR3 protein once. The table has 220,000 or so distinct CDR3 sequences, 15% to 20% seen once; the top ten hold about 44%. General observations from the study: Earlier work had already found some motif variants in reactive arthritis synovial fluid and blood. Within ankylosing spondylitis blood, a TCR beta motif made up of seven to nine highly homologous variants appeared to be characteristic.

V and J are TRBV13 and TRBJ2-5; D not resolved. Sample: blood, either unsorted or a sorted T cell fraction (not recorded which). This clonotype was sampled from a male donor with ankylosing spondylitis. The CDR3 loop reads CASSFSALQETQYF. The CDR3 bases are TGTGCCAGCAGCTTTTCGGCTCTACAAGAGACCCAGTACTTC.